This TCR beta chain was captured by sequencing in a study of spatial heterogeneity in lung cancer. Study-wide context: Fewer alpha-chain than beta-chain sequences were consistently detected.

Per the germline V gene, CDR1 is SGHTA and CDR2 is FQGNSA. The V end lost 5 bases, the J end lost 0 bases, and 15 bases lay between the germline ends. The CDR3 contains 16 residues. Overall study findings and caveats: Within tumors, counts of expanded alpha and beta TCRs tracked tumor mutation counts.

The time point is: sample taken at primary tumor resection. Donors were 72 untreated early-stage non-small cell lung cancer patients. The authors sequenced whole RNA from tumor, nontumor lung or frozen PBMC without sorting. Single TCR cDNA molecules each had their own unique molecular identifier. Each CDR3 protein is one row after TCRdb ran MiXCR on the 5' RACE reads. The data show about 9,800 distinct CDR3 sequences, about 6% seen once. In this sample, this clonotype turned up many times. Its antigen is undetermined. The receptor was isolated from a male donor with early-stage non-small cell lung cancer. V usage is TRBV7-2 and J usage is TRBJ2-3; a possible D gene is TRBD1 (6 bases). The sample in question was lung tumor tissue, obtained at surgery. CDR3 sequence (DNA): TGTGCCAGCAGCACCAACAGGGCCACTAGCACAGATACGCAGTATTTT. Protein product: CASSTNRATSTDTQYF.